This TCR beta chain was documented in a study of PD-L1 blockade in urothelial cancer. Overall study context: The researchers analyzed blood 3 weeks (second dose) and 6 weeks after treatment start. Peripheral blood specimens exhibited a median yield of around 140,000 T cells.

Study results and limitations: Pretreatment clonality of the blood TCR repertoire below the median was predictive of superior survival.

Concerning this clone: Its antigen is still unknown.

Produced via immunoSEQ multiplex PCR; TCRdb's table is partial and in-frame only. The sample holds about 50,000 clones, around 84% seen once. Germline CDR1 and CDR2: MDHEN and SYDVKM. V lost 5 bases, J lost 2 bases, and 8 bases stayed unmatched. The CDR3 sequence is 17 residues long. Time point defined: pretreatment peripheral blood. Pretreatment and on-treatment samples were taken, numbering 1 to 8 per patient. Specimen: PBMCs, collected around atezolizumab (anti-PD-L1) treatment. The sequence came from a man aged 65-85 years with urothelial cancer. The chain recombines TRBV28 with TRBJ2-1; 11 bases align to TRBD1. The CDR3 DNA is TGTGCCAGCAGTACCCAGGGACAGGGGGTCACCTACAATGAGCAGTTCTTC. It translates to CASSTQGQGVTYNEQFF.